This TCR beta chain was identified during a study of blood T cells in healthy people across ages. Those donating, healthy Caucasian individuals from Russia, were aged roughly 6 to 90. PCR was performed a second time for 7 to 11 cycles using a sample-barcoded 5' primer and a J-beta primer mix. MiXCR, applied by TCRdb to the 5' RACE reads, yields one record per CDR3 protein. The sample contains about 810,000 distinct CDR3 sequences, around 36% of which appear only once. V was shortened by 2 bases and J by 0 bases, with 7 bases between the two germline ends. The CDR3 covers 14 residues. The source is a man aged 18 to 29 in good health. The V and J genes are TRBV12-3 or TRBV12-4 and TRBJ1-1, with D possibly TRBD1 on 5 matching bases. The sequenced sample consisted of blood. The CDR3 protein is CASSLRDVNTEAFF. The DNA of the CDR3 is TGTGCCAGCAGTTTAAGGGACGTGAACACTGAAGCTTTCTTT.